Shown below are 20 T cell receptor beta chains from a single sample sequenced in a study of CD8+ T cells in alopecia areata. Regarding treatment: oral pan-JAK inhibitor, 5-10 mg twice daily. Following RNA extraction, reverse transcription yielded cDNA that acted as the sequencing template. The method was immunoSEQ multiplex PCR; TCRdb's version includes in-frame clones alone and lacks a portion of them. The sample has 200,000 to 250,000 clones; around 66% are singletons. Sequencing used CD4+ T cells sorted from blood, obtained between weeks 43 and 45, from a patient treated with tofacitinib. The receptors originated from a human donor with alopecia areata.

This clone was picked up one time. The chain couples TRBV5-6 to TRBJ2-5; D is unresolved. CDR3 length equals 14 residues. CDR1 is SGHDT, CDR2 YYEEEE, per germline. The germline V and J ends were trimmed by 0 bases and 4 bases, with 10 bases remaining between them. The CDR3 DNA sequence: TGTGCCAGCAGCTTGGCCCGCGTGGGAGAGACCCAGTACTTC. Amino acid sequence: CASSLARVGETQYF.

This chain uses TRBV29-1 with TRBJ2-1; D possibly corresponds to TRBD1 (6 bases). There are 15 residues in the CDR3. Germline V gives CDR1 SQVTM, CDR2 ANQGSEA. V was pared by 1 base and J by 1 base, with 11 bases between. The CDR3 region is CSVEGNRVSYNEQFF. CDR3 coding DNA: TGCAGCGTTGAAGGGAACAGGGTTTCCTACAATGAGCAGTTCTTC.

The chain is built from TRBV19 and TRBJ2-1, with D perhaps matching TRBD1 (5 bases). The germline CDR1 and CDR2 sequences are LNHDA and SQIVND (reference sequence). V was pared by 0 bases and J by 10 bases, with 13 bases between. The CDR3 loop spans 14 amino acids. The CDR3 loop reads CASSIDLGAREQFF. As DNA, the CDR3 is TGTGCCAGTAGTATAGATCTAGGGGCCAGGGAGCAGTTCTTC.

This clone was counted once. V usage is TRBV19 and J usage is TRBJ2-3; D is ambiguous. Per germline, CDR1 LNHDA and CDR2 SQIVND (reference sequence). V lost 9 bases to trimming and J lost 0 bases, with 10 bases between them. The length of the CDR3 is 13 residues. The CDR3 protein is CASQPWSTDTQYF. The CDR3 DNA reads as TGTGCCAGCCAACCGTGGAGCACAGATACGCAGTATTTT.

The CDR3 protein is CSVRDRGNIYEQYF. Written as DNA, the CDR3 is TGCAGCGTTAGGGACAGGGGTAACATCTACGAGCAGTACTTC. The chain carries TRBV29-1 and TRBJ2-7; 10 bases match TRBD1. The CDR3 contains 14 residues. Germline V gives CDR1 SQVTM, CDR2 ANQGSEA. V lost 5 bases and J lost 3; bases outside the gene matches: 7.

This chain connects TRBV4-3 to TRBJ2-2; 7 nucleotides agree with TRBD1. Per the germline V gene, CDR1 is LGHNA and CDR2 is YSLEER. The CDR3 consists of 16 residues. The V gene end was trimmed by 1 base and the J gene end by 0 bases; junction bases not matched to a gene: 2. This CDR3 reads CASSQGGQTNTGELFF. The CDR3 DNA follows: TGCGCCAGCAGCCAAGGGGGACAGACGAACACCGGGGAGCTGTTTTTT.

This chain connects TRBV13 to TRBJ2-7, with D perhaps assigned TRBD1 or TRBD2 (5 bases each). Between the trimmed V and J ends, which lost 4 bases and 5 bases, there was a span of 12 bases. In germline, CDR1 is PRHDT, CDR2 FYEKMQ (reference sequence). The CDR3 is made up of 13 amino acids. CDR3: CASSYWGINEQYF. The DNA of the CDR3 is TGTGCCAGCAGCTACTGGGGGATAAACGAGCAGTACTTC.

The chain combines TRBV14 with TRBJ1-1; D gene ambiguous. Germline V gene sequence: CDR1 SGHDN, CDR2 FVKESK. This CDR3 has 13 amino acids. The V and J ends lost 4 bases and 1 base respectively, with 7 bases between them. The CDR3 protein is CASSLLRNTEAFF. The CDR3, as DNA: TGTGCCAGCAGCCTGCTCAGGAACACTGAAGCTTTCTTT. Based on the CDR3 plus reference TRBV14 and TRBJ1-1, the full variable domain is EAGVTQFPSHSVIEKGQTVTLRCDPISGHDNLYWYRRVMGKEIKFLLHFVKESKQDESGMPNNRFLAERTGGTYSTLKVQPAELEDSGVYFCASSLLRNTEAFFGQGTRLTVV.

The chain employs TRBV7-8 and TRBJ1-1, with no clear D. The ends were cut back, 1 base at V and 5 bases at J, with 14 bases in the middle. CDR1 SGHVS and CDR2 FQNEAQ come from the germline V gene. The CDR3 consists of 15 residues. CDR3 protein: CASSLERALGTEAFF. CDR3 DNA: TGTGCCAGCAGCTTAGAACGGGCACTGGGGACTGAAGCTTTCTTT.

The chain has TRBV29-1 and TRBJ1-2; D not certain. CDR1 is SQVTM, CDR2 ANQGSEA, per germline. This CDR3 comprises 14 residues. The V gene lost 4 bases and the J gene lost 9 bases, with 21 bases spanning the gap. CDR3 loop: CSVALRQAATSYTF. The CDR3 coding sequence is TGCAGCGTTGCTTTACGGCAGGCCGCCACGAGCTACACCTTC.

The chain recombines TRBV18 with TRBJ2-6, with unresolved D. The CDR3 length is 16 residues. CDR1 is KGHSH, CDR2 LQKENI, per germline. The V gene lost 3 bases and the J gene lost 1 base, with 10 bases spanning the gap. The CDR3 DNA sequence: TGTGCCAGCTCACCCTTGGGTTCATCTGGGGCCAACGTCCTGACTTTC. This encodes CASSPLGSSGANVLTF.

The genes are TRBV2 and TRBJ2-5; 8 bases are shared with TRBD2. Losses at the gene ends were 9 bases for V and 5 bases for J; bases not matched to a gene: 11. The germline V gene has CDR1 SNHLY and CDR2 FYNNEI. This CDR3 has 14 amino acids. The CDR3 region has the DNA TGTGCCAGTTCCCTCGGGGGGGCCAGGGAGACCCAGTACTTC. This codes for CASSLGGARETQYF.

This clone was observed a handful of times. The chain links TRBV7-2 to TRBJ1-5; D ambiguous. The germline V gene encodes CDR1 SGHTA and CDR2 FQGNSA. Trimming pared 3 bases from V and 0 bases from J, leaving 9 bases between. This CDR3 has 15 residues. The CDR3 here is CASSFYADSNQPQHF. Here the CDR3 DNA reads TGTGCCAGCAGCTTTTATGCAGATAGCAATCAGCCCCAGCATTTT.

The chain employs TRBV15 and TRBJ2-5; 8 bases align to TRBD1. Germline CDR1 reads LNHNV; CDR2 reads YYDKDF (reference sequence). The CDR3 covers 17 residues. J lost 5 bases, V lost 2 bases, and 13 bases had no gene match. The CDR3 nucleotides are TGTGCCACCAGCAGACGTGGACAGGGCTGGAGGGGGGAGACCCAGTACTTC. Translated, it gives CATSRRGQGWRGETQYF.

The chain uses TRBV6-6 and TRBJ1-1; no firm D call. V was shortened by 7 bases and J by 1 base, with 10 bases between the two germline ends. In germline, CDR1 is MNHNY, CDR2 SVGAGI (reference sequence). CDR3 size: 13 residues. As DNA, the CDR3 is TGTGCCAGCACGTCTGGGAGGAACACTGAAGCTTTCTTT. It translates to CASTSGRNTEAFF.

This chain connects TRBV30 to TRBJ1-1; 11 bases line up with TRBD1. With 1 base clipped from V and 6 bases from J, the junction kept 10 bases outside the gene matches. The CDR3 loop spans 16 amino acids. Germline values: CDR1 GTSNPN, CDR2 SVGIG (reference sequence). For the CDR3, the DNA is TGTGCCTGGAGTGCCAGGACAGGGGGCGCGATCGCTGAAGCTTTCTTT. Translation: CAWSARTGGAIAEAFF.

The chain combines TRBV6-5 with TRBJ2-2; D unclear. V was cut by 0 bases and J by 5 bases, with 7 bases left in between. The CDR3 length is 14 residues. CDR1 and CDR2 from the germline V gene are MNHEY and SVGAGI. CDR3 nucleotide sequence: TGTGCCAGCAGTTACTCCCCATCGACCGGGGAGCTGTTTTTT. Amino acid sequence: CASSYSPSTGELFF.

The V call is TRBV29-1, the J call TRBJ1-2, with a tentative D call TRBD1 (5 bases). V lost 7 bases and J 3 bases, leaving 18 bases between the germline ends. This CDR3 is built from 14 residues. Germline lookup yields CDR1 SQVTM and CDR2 ANQGSEA. The CDR3 region has the DNA TGCAGCGCCCCGGGTGAAGGGGCGCACTATGGCTACACCTTC. Its translation: CSAPGEGAHYGYTF.

The CDR3 spells CASSLVDLNTEAFF. The CDR3 DNA sequence: TGTGCCAGCAGCTTAGTGGACTTGAACACTGAAGCTTTCTTT. V gene TRBV11-1 combines with J gene TRBJ1-1; D ambiguous. Trimming left V 1 base short and J 0 bases short, with 6 bases between. Germline V gene data show CDR1 as SGHAT and CDR2 as FQDESV (reference sequence). This CDR3 comprises 14 residues.

The V gene is TRBV27, the J gene TRBJ2-7, with D perhaps TRBD2 (6 bases). Germline-derived CDR1 and CDR2 are MNHEY and SMNVEV (reference sequence). CDR3 length: 11 amino acids. Trimming took 7 bases from V and 6 from J, leaving 10 bases between them. The DNA of the CDR3 is TGTGCCAGCACATGGGGGGTCGAGCAGTACTTC. Protein: CASTWGVEQYF.